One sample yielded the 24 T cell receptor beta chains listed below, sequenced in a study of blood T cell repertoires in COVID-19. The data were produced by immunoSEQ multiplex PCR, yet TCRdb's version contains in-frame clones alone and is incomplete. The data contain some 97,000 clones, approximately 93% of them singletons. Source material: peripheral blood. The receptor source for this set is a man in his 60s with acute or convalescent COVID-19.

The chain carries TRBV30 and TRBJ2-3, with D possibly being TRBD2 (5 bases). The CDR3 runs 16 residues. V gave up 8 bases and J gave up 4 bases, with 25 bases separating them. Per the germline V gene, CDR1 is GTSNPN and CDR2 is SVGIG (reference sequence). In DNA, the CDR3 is TGTGCCCGGGGTGGTGAGTCCCGGGGATCCCCAGATACGCAGTATTTT. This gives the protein CARGGESRGSPDTQYF.

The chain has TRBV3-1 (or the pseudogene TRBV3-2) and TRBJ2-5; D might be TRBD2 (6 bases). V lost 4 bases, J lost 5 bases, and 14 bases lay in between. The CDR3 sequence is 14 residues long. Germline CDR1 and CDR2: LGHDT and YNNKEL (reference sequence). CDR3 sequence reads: CASSLSGTAETQYF. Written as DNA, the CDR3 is TGTGCCAGCAGCCTTTCCGGGACTGCGGAGACCCAGTACTTC.

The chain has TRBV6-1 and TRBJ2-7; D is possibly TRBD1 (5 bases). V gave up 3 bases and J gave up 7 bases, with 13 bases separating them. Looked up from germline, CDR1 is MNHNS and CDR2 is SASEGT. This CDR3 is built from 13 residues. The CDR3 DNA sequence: TGTGCCAGCAGTGACAGGGTTGTTCGAGAGCAGTACTTC. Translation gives CASSDRVVREQYF.

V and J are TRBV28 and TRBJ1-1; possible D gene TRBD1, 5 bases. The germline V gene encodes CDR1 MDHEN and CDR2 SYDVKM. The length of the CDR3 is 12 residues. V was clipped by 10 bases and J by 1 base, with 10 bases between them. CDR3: CATATGNTEAFF. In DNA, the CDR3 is TGTGCCACCGCAACAGGGAACACTGAAGCTTTCTTT. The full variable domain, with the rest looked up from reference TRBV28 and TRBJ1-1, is DVKVTQSSRYLVKRTGEKVFLECVQDMDHENMFWYRQDPGLGLRLIYFSYDVKMKEKGDIPEGYSVSREKKERFSLILESASTNQTSMYLCATATGNTEAFFGQGTRLTVV.

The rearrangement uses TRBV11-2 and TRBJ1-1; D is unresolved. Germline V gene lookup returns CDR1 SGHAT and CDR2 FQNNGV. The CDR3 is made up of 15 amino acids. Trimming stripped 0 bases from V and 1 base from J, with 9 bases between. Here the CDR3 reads CASSLEGRRNTEAFF. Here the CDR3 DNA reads TGTGCCAGCAGCTTAGAAGGCAGGCGGAACACTGAAGCTTTCTTT.

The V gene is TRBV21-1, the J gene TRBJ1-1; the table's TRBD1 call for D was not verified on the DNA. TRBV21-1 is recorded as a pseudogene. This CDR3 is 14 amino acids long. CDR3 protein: CASSNDPRDTEAFF. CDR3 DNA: TGTGCCAGCAGCAACGATCCCAGGGACACTGAAGCTTTCTTT.

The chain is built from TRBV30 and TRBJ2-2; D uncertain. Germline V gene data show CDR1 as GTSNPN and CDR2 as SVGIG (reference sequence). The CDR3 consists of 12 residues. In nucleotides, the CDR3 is TGTGGGGCAGTAACGAACACCGGGGAGCTGTTTTTT. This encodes CGAVTNTGELFF.

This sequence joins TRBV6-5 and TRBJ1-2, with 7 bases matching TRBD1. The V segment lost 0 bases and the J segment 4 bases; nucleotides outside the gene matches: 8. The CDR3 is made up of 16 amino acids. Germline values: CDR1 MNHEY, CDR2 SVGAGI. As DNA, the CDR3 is TGTGCCAGCAGTTACTCGACTCCAGGGGGTAGCTATGGCTACACCTTC. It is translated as CASSYSTPGGSYGYTF.

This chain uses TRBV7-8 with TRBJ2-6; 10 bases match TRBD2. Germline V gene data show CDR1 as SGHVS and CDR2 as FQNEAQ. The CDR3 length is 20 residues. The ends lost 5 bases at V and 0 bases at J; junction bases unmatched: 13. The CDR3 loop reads CASSPVRWLAGVSGANVLTF. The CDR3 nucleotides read TGTGCCAGCAGCCCGGTGCGTTGGCTAGCGGGGGTCTCTGGGGCCAACGTCCTGACTTTC. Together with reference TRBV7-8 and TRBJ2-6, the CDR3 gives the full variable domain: GAGVSQSPRYKVAKRGQDVALRCDPISGHVSLFWYQQALGQGPEFLTYFQNEAQLDKSGLPSDRFFAERPEGSVSTLKIQRTQQEDSAVYLCASSPVRWLAGVSGANVLTFGAGSRLTVL.

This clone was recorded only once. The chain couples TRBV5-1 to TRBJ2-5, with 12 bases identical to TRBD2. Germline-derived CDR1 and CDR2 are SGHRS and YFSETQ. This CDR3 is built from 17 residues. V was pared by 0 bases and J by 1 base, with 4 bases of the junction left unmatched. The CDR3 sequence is CASSLVSSGRAQETQYF. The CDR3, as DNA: TGCGCCAGCAGCTTGGTCTCTAGCGGGAGGGCCCAAGAGACCCAGTACTTC.

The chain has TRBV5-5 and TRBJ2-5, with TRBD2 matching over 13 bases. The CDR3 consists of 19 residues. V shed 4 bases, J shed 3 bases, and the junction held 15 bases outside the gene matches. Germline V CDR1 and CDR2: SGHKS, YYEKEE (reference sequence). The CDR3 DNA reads TGTGCCAGCAGCCCTGGTTATACTAGCGGGAGGGCCAGGGAAGAGACCCAGTACTTC. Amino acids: CASSPGYTSGRAREETQYF.

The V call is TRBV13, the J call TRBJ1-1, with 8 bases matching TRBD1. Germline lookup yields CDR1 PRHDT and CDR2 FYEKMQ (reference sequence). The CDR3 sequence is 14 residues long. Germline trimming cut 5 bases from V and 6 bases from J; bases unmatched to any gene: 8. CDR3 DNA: TGTGCCAGCAGCACAGACAGGGGTCCCGCTGAAGCTTTCTTT. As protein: CASSTDRGPAEAFF.

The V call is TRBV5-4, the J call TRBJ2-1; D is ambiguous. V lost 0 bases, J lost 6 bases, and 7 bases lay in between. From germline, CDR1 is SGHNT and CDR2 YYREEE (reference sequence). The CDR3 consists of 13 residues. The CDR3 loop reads CASSLDGFNEQFF. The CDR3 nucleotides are TGTGCCAGCAGCTTGGACGGGTTCAATGAGCAGTTCTTC.

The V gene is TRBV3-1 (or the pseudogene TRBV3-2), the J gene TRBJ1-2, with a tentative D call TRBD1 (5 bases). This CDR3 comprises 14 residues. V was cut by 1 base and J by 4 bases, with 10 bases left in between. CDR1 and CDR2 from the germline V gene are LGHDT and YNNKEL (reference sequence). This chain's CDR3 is CASSQVRRGYGYTF. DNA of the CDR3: TGTGCCAGCAGCCAAGTCCGGAGGGGCTATGGCTACACCTTC.

The CDR3 loop is CATLTGGYYEQYF. CDR3 DNA sequence: TGTGCCACCTTGACAGGGGGCTACTACGAGCAGTACTTC. The chain joins TRBV28 to TRBJ2-7; 10 positions match TRBD1. The germline CDR1 and CDR2 sequences are MDHEN and SYDVKM. This CDR3 has 13 residues. The junction had 6 bases not matched to a gene; V was cut back by 10 bases and J by 3 bases. The variable domain in full, with the rest retrieved from reference TRBV28 and TRBJ2-7, is DVKVTQSSRYLVKRTGEKVFLECVQDMDHENMFWYRQDPGLGLRLIYFSYDVKMKEKGDIPEGYSVSREKKERFSLILESASTNQTSMYLCATLTGGYYEQYFGPGTRLTVT.

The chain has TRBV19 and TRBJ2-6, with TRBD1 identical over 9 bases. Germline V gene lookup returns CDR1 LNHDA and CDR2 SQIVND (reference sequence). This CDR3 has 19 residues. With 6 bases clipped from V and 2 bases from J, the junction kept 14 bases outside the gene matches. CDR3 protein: CASSKGWGTGKAGANVLTF. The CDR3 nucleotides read TGTGCCAGTAGCAAAGGGTGGGGGACAGGGAAGGCTGGGGCCAACGTCCTGACTTTC.

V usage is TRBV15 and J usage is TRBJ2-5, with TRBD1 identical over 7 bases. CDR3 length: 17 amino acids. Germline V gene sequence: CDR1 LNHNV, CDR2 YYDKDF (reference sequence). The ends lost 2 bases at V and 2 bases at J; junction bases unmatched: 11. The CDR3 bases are TGTGCCACCAGCAGACTCACAGGGGCAACCCATCAAGAGACCCAGTACTTC. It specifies CATSRLTGATHQETQYF.

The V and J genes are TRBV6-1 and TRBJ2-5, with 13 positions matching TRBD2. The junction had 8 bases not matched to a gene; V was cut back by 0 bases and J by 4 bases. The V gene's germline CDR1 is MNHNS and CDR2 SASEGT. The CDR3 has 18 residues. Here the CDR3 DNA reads TGTGCCAGCAGTGAAGCCTACGGGGGACTAGCGGGACCAGAGACCCAGTACTTC. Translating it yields CASSEAYGGLAGPETQYF.

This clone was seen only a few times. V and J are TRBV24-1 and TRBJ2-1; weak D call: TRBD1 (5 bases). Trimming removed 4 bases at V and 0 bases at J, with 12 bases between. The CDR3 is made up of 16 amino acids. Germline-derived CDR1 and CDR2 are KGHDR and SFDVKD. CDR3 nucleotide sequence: TGTGCCACCAGTGAACACCGACAGACCTCCTACAATGAGCAGTTCTTC. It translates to CATSEHRQTSYNEQFF.

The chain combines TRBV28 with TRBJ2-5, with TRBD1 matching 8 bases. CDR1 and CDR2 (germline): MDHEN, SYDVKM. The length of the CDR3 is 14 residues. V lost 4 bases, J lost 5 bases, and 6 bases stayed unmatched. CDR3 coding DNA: TGTGCCAGCAGTTCAAGTGACAGGGGTGAGACCCAGTACTTC. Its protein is CASSSSDRGETQYF.

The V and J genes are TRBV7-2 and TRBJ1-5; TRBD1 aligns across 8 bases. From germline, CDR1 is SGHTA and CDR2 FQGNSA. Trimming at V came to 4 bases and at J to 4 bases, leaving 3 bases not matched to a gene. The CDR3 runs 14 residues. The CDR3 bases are TGTGCCAGCAGCTCCCGACAGGGGAATCAGCCCCAGCATTTT. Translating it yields CASSSRQGNQPQHF.

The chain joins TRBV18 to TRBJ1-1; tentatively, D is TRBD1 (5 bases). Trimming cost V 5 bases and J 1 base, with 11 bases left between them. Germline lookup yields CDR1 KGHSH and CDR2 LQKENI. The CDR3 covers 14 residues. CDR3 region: CASSTGWGNTEAFF. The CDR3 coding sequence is TGTGCCAGCTCAACAGGATGGGGGAACACTGAAGCTTTCTTT. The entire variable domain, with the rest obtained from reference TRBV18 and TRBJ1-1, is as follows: NAGVMQNPRHLVRRRGQEARLRCSPMKGHSHVYWYRQLPEEGLKFMVYLQKENIIDESGMPKERFSAEFPKEGPSILRIQQVVRGDSAAYFCASSTGWGNTEAFFGQGTRLTVV.

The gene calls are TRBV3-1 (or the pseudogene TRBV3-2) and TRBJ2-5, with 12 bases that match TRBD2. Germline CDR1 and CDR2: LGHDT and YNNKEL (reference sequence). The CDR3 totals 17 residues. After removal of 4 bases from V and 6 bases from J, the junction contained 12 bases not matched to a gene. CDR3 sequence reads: CASSPYRTSGVGKTQYF. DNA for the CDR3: TGTGCCAGCAGCCCTTACCGGACTAGCGGGGTCGGGAAGACCCAGTACTTC.

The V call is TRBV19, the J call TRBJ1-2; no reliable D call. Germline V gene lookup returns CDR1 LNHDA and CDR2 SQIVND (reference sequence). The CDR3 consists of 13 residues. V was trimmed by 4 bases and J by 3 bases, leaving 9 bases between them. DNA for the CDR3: TGTGCCAGTAGTACCGACCGGGACTATGGCTACACCTTC. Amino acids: CASSTDRDYGYTF.